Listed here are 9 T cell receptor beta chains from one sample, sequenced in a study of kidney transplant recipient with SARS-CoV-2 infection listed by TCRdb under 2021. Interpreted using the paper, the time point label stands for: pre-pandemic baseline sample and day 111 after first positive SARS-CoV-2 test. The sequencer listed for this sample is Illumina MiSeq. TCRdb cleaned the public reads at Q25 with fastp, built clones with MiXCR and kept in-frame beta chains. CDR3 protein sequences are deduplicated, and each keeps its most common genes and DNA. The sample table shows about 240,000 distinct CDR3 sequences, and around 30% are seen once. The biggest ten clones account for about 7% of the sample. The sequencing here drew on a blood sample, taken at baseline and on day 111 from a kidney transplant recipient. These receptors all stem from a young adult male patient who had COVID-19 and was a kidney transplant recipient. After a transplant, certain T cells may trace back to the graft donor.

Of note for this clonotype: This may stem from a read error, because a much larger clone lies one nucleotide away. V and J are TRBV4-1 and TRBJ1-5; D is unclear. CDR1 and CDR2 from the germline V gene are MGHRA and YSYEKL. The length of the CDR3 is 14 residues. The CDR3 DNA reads TGCGCCAGCAGCCAAGAAGGGTATAATCAGCCCCAGAATTTT. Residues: CASSQEGYNQPQNF.

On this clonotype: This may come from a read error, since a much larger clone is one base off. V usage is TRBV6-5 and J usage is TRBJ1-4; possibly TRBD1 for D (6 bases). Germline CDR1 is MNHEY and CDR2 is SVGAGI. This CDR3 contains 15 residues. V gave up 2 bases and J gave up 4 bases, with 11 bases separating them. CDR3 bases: TGTGCCAGCAGTTACCCGAGGGGGGGTAATGAAAAACTGTTTTTT. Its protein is CASSYPRGGNEKLFF.

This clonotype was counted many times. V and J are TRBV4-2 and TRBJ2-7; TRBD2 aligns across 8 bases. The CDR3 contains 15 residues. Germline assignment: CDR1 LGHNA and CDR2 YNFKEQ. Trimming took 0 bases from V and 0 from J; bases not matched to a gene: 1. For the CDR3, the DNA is TGTGCCAGCAGCCAAGAAAGCGGGAGCTCCTACGAGCAGTACTTC. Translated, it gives CASSQESGSSYEQYF.

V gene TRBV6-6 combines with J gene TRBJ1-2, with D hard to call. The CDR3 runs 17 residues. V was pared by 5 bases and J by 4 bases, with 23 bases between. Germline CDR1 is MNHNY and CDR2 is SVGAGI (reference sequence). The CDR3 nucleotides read TGTGCCAGCAGTCTTTACGGAGGTGGGAGAAAGACCTATGGCTACACCTTC. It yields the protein CASSLYGGGRKTYGYTF.

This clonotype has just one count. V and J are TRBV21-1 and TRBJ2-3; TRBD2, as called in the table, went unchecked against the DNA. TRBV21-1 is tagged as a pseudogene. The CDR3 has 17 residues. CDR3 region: CVSSVVLATVMQDTQYF. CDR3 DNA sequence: TGTGTCAGCAGCGTAGTCCTAGCTACAGTCATGCAAGATACGCAGTATTTT.

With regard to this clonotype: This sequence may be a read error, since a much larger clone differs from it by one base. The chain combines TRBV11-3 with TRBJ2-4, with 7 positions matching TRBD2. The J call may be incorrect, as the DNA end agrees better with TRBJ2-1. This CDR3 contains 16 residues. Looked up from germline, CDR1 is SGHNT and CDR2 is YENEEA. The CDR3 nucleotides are TGTGCCAGCAGCAGAACACTAGCGCCCACGGGAAATGAGCAGTTCTTC. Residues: CASSRTLAPTGNEQFF.

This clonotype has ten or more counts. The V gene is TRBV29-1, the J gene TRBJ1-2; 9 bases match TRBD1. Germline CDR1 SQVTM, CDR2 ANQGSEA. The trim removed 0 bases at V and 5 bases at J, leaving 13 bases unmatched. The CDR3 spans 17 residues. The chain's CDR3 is CSVEDPLHGTGIYGYTF. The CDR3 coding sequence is TGCAGCGTTGAAGACCCACTTCACGGGACAGGGATATATGGCTACACCTTC.

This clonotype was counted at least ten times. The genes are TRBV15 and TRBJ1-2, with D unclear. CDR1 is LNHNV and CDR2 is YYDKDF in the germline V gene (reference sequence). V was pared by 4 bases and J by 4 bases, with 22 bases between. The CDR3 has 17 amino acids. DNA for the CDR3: TGTGCCACCAGCATAGCAGGAAGGTGTGGAAAGACCTATGGCTACACCTTC. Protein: CATSIAGRCGKTYGYTF. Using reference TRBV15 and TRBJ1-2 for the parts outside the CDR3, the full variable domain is DAMVIQNPRYQVTQFGKPVTLSCSQTLNHNVMYWYQQKSSQAPKLLFHYYDKDFNNEADTPDNFQSRRPNTSFCFLDIRSPGLGDTAMYLCATSIAGRCGKTYGYTFGSGTRLTVV.

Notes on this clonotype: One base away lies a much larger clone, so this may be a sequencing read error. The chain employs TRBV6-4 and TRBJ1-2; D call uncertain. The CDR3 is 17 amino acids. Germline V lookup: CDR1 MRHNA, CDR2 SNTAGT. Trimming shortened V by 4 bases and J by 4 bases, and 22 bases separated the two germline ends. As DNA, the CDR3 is TGTGCCAGCAGTGTTGACCGCTCACACGGAAAGGCCTATGGCTACACCTTC. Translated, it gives CASSVDRSHGKAYGYTF.